The entry that follows covers one T cell receptor beta chain sequence. Its antigen remains unknown. This sample is drawn from a study of OX40 agonist ivuxolimab in advanced cancers. Per germline, CDR1 SEHNR and CDR2 FQNEAQ (reference sequence). The CDR3 loop spans 12 amino acids. V lost 1 base, J lost 11 bases, and 11 bases lay in between. This table comes from immunoSEQ multiplex PCR, and its TCRdb copy is limited to in-frame clones, with some not included. The table has 65,000 to 95,000 clones, 70% to 90% seen once; the top ten hold about 0.78%. Points from the study as a whole: Doses of 0.1 to 3.0 mg/kg were accompanied by clonal expansion of CD4+ and CD8+ blood T cells by week 6. The antigens recognized by the expanded peripheral T cells, that is their antigen specificity, were not determined.

The sample in question was CD4+ or CD8+ T cells sorted from blood, obtained in a trial of the OX40 agonist ivuxolimab. The receptor was derived from an adult with an advanced solid tumor such as melanoma, head and neck, liver or kidney cancer. The gene calls are TRBV7-9 and TRBJ2-5; no firm D call. The CDR3 bases are TGTGCCAGCAGCTTAGAACAGAAAGGACAGTACTTC. Translated: CASSLEQKGQYF.